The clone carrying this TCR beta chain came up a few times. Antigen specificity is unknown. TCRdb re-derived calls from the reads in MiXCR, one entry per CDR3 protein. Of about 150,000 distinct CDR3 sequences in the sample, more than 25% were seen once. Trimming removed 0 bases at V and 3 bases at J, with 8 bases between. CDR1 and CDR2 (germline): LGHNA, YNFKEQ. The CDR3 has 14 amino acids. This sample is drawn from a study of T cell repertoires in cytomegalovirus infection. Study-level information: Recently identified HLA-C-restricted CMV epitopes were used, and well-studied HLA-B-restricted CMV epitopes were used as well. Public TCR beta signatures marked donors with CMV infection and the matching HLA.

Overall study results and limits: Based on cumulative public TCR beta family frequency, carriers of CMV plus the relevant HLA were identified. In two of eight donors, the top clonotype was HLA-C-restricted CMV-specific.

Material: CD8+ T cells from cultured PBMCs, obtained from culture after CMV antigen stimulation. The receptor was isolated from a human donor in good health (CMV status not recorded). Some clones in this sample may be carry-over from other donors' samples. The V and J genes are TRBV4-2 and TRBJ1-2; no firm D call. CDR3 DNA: TGTGCCAGCAGCCAAGAGTCCGCTGACTATGGCTACACCTTC. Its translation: CASSQESADYGYTF.